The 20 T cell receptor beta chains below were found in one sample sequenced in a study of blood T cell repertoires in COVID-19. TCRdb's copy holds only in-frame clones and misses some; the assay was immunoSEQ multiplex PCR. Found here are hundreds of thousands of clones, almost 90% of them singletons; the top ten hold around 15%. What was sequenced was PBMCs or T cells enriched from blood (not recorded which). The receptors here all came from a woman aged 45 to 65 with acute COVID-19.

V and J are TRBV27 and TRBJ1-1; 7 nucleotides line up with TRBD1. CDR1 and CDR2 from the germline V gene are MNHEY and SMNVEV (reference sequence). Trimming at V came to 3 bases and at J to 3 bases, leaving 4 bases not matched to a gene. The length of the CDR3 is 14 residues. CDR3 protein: CASSFQGEDTEAFF. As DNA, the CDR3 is TGTGCCAGCAGTTTCCAGGGGGAGGACACTGAAGCTTTCTTT.

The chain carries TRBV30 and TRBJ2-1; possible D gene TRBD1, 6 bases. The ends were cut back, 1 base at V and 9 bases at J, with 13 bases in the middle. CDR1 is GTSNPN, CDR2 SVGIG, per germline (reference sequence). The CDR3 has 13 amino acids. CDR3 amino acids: CAWSATGVLEQFF. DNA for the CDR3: TGTGCCTGGAGTGCGACAGGCGTTCTTGAGCAGTTCTTC.

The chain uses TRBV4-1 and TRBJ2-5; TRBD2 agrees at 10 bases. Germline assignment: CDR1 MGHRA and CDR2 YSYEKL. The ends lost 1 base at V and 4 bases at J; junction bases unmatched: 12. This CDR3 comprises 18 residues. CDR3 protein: CASSQVGLAGVSPETQYF. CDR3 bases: TGCGCCAGCAGCCAAGTAGGTCTAGCGGGAGTTAGTCCAGAGACCCAGTACTTC.

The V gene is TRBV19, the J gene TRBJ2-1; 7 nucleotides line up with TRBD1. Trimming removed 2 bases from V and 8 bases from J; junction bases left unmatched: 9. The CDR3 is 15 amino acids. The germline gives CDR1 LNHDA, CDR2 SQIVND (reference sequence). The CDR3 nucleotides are TGTGCCAGTAGTATAAGACCGACAGGGAAACATGAGCAGTTCTTC. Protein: CASSIRPTGKHEQFF.

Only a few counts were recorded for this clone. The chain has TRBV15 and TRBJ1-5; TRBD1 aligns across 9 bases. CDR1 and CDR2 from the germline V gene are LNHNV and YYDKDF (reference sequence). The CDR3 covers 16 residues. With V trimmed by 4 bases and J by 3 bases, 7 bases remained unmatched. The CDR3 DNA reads TGTGCCACCAGCAACGGGGACAGGGCTTTCAATCAGCCCCAGCATTTT. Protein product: CATSNGDRAFNQPQHF.

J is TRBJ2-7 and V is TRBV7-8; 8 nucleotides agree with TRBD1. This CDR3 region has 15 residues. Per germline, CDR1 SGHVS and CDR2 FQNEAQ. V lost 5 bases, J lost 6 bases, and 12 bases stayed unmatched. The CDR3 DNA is TGTGCCAGCAGCGTACTCGGACAGGGAATTCGCGAGCAGTACTTC. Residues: CASSVLGQGIREQYF.

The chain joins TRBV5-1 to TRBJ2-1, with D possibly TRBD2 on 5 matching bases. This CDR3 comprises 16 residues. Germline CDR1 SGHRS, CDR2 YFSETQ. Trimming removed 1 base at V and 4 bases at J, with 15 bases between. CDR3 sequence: CASSLQSGRVYNEQFF. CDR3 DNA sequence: TGCGCCAGCAGCTTGCAATCGGGAAGGGTGTACAATGAGCAGTTCTTC.

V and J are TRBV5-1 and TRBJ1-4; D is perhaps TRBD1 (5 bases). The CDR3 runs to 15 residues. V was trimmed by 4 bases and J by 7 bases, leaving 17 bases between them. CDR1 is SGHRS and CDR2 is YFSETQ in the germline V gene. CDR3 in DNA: TGCGCCAGCAGCACAGGACGGGGGGTTCGTGAAAAACTGTTTTTT. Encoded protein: CASSTGRGVREKLFF.

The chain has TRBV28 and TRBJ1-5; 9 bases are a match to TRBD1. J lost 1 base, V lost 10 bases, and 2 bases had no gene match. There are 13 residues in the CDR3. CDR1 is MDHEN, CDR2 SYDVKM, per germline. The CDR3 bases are TGTGCCACCGGGACAGGGAGCAATCAGCCCCAGCATTTT. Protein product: CATGTGSNQPQHF.

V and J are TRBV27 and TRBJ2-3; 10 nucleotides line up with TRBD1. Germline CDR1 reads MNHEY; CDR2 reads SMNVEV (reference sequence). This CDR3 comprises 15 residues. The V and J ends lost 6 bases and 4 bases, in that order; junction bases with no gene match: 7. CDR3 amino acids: CASSQGQGSADTQYF. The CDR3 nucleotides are TGTGCCAGCAGCCAGGGACAGGGGTCCGCAGATACGCAGTATTTT.

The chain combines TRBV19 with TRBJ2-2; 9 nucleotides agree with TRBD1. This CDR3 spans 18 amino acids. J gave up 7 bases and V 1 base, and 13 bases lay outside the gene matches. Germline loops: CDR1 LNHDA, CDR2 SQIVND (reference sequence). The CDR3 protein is CASSIGLGQGFQVGELFF. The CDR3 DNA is TGTGCCAGTAGTATAGGTCTGGGACAGGGTTTTCAGGTCGGGGAGCTGTTTTTT.

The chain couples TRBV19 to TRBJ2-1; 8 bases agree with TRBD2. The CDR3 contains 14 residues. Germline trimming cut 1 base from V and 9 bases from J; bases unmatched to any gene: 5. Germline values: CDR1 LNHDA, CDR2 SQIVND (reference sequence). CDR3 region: CASSIVSGSFEQFF. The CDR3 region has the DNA TGTGCCAGTAGTATAGTGAGCGGGAGCTTTGAGCAGTTCTTC.

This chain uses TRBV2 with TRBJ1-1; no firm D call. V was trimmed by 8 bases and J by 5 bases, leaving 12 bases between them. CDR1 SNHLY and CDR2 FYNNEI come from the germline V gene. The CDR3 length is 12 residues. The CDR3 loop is CASRRGGTEAFF. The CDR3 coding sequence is TGTGCCAGCCGCCGTGGAGGGACTGAAGCTTTCTTT.

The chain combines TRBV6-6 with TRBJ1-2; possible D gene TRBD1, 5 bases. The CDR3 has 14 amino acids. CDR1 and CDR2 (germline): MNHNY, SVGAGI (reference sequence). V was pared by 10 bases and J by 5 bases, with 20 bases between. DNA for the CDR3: TGTGCCACCCAAACCCCAGGGCTCCCTTATGGCTACACCTTC. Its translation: CATQTPGLPYGYTF.

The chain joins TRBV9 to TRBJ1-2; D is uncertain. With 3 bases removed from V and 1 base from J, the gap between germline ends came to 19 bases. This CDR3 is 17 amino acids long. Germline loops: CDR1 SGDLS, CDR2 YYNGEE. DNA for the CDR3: TGTGCCAGCAGCGATGGGCGGGGAGGGCCCTATAACTATGGCTACACCTTC. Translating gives CASSDGRGGPYNYGYTF.

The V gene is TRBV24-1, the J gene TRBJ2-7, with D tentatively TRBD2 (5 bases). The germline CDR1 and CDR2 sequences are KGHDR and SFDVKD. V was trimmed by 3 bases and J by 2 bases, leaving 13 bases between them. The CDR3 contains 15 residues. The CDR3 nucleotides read TGTGCCACCAGTGATAGGGCGGAGGAGACCTACGAGCAGTACTTC. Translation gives CATSDRAEETYEQYF.

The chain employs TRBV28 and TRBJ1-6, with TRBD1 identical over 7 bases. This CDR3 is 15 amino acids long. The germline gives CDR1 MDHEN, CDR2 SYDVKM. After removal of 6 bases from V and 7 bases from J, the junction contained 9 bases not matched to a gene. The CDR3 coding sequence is TGTGCCAGCAGCTATCCCGGGACAGCAAATTCACCCCTCCACTTT. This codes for CASSYPGTANSPLHF.

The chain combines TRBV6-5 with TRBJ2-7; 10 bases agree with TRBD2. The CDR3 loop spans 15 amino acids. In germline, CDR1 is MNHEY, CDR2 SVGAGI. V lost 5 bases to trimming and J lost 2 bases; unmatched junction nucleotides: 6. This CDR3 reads CASSTRAGGTYEQYF. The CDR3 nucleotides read TGTGCCAGCAGTACCCGAGCGGGAGGGACCTACGAGCAGTACTTC.

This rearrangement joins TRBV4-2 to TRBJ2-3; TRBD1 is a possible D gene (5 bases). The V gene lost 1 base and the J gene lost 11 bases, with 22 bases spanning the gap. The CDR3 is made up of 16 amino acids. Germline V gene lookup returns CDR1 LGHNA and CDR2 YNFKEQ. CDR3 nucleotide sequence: TGTGCCAGCAGCCAAGGAAGGGGCGGCTCCTCGCATTGGCAGTATTTT. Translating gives CASSQGRGGSSHWQYF.

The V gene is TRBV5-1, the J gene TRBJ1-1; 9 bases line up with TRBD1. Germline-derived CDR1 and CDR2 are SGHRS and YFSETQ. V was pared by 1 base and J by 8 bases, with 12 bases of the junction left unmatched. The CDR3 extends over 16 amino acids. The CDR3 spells CASSLHPGTGRSEAFF. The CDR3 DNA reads TGCGCCAGCAGCTTGCATCCCGGGACAGGGAGATCGGAAGCTTTCTTT.